These 25 T cell receptor beta chains share one sample of origin, sequenced in a study of brain T cells in children with intractable seizures. Sequenced by immunoSEQ multiplex PCR; TCRdb stores in-frame clones only, minus some. The sample has 95,000 to 120,000 clones, 90% to 95% seen once; the top ten hold about 3.8%. The sample here was peripheral blood, taken at surgery. These receptors all come from a boy in the first two years of life with hemimegalencephaly and intractable seizures.

J is TRBJ2-1 and V is TRBV6-2 or TRBV6-3; D uncertain. The CDR3 contains 11 residues. CDR1 is MNHEY and CDR2 is SVGEGT in the germline V gene. Trimming took 6 bases from V and 10 from J, leaving 10 bases between them. The CDR3 reads CASSRNVEQFF. The DNA of the CDR3 is TGTGCCAGCAGCCGAAACGTAGAGCAGTTCTTC.

The chain uses TRBV6-5 and TRBJ2-1; 11 bases agree with TRBD2. Trimming removed 5 bases from V and 6 bases from J; junction bases left unmatched: 3. The CDR3 has 14 amino acids. CDR1 and CDR2 from the germline V gene are MNHEY and SVGAGI. CDR3 protein: CASSTGTSGNEQFF. Here the CDR3 DNA reads TGTGCCAGCAGTACCGGGACTAGCGGCAATGAGCAGTTCTTC.

The chain uses TRBV19 and TRBJ2-2; D might be TRBD1 (5 bases). Germline CDR1 and CDR2: LNHDA and SQIVND (reference sequence). V shed 3 bases and J shed 1 base, with 9 bases lying between them. The length of the CDR3 is 15 residues. The CDR3 DNA reads TGTGCCAGTAGTATTTGGGGCGGGAACACCGGGGAGCTGTTTTTT. Its protein is CASSIWGGNTGELFF.

The chain has TRBV27 and TRBJ1-2, with 7 nucleotides matching TRBD1. Germline V lookup: CDR1 MNHEY, CDR2 SMNVEV (reference sequence). The CDR3 contains 14 residues. Trimming took 5 bases from V and 1 from J; bases not matched to a gene: 4. The CDR3 coding sequence is TGTGCCAGCAGTCGACAGGGAAGTAACTATGGCTACACCTTC. Protein: CASSRQGSNYGYTF.

The rearrangement links TRBV7-9 to TRBJ1-1; D perhaps matches TRBD1 (5 bases). Germline loops: CDR1 SEHNR, CDR2 FQNEAQ (reference sequence). Trimming took off 7 bases at V and 7 bases at J, with 13 bases between the two ends. This CDR3 has 12 residues. The CDR3 region has the DNA TGTGCCAGCAACCCGTGGGGCGGTGAAGCTTTCTTT. Its protein is CASNPWGGEAFF.

V usage is TRBV7-3 and J usage is TRBJ1-1, with D maybe TRBD1 (6 bases). Trimming stripped 5 bases from V and 4 bases from J, with 14 bases between. CDR3 length: 14 residues. The germline V gene encodes CDR1 SGHTA and CDR2 FQGTGA. CDR3 amino acids: CASSPAGAFTEAFF. DNA for the CDR3: TGTGCCAGCAGCCCGGCAGGGGCCTTCACTGAAGCTTTCTTT.

The chain is built from TRBV11-2 and TRBJ2-5; D gene uncertain. The CDR3 extends over 15 amino acids. V was pared by 1 base and J by 1 base, with 10 bases between. Germline assignment: CDR1 SGHAT and CDR2 FQNNGV. CDR3 protein: CASSLGVYLQETQYF. Here the CDR3 DNA reads TGTGCCAGCAGCTTAGGGGTCTACCTCCAAGAGACCCAGTACTTC.

This chain links TRBV27 with TRBJ2-7, with TRBD2 matching 7 bases. The CDR3 runs to 14 residues. CDR1 is MNHEY, CDR2 SMNVEV, per germline (reference sequence). The trim removed 3 bases at V and 5 bases at J, leaving 7 bases unmatched. This CDR3 reads CASSLGRAWDEQYF. The CDR3 DNA is TGTGCCAGCAGTTTGGGGAGGGCCTGGGACGAGCAGTACTTC.

This clone is a singleton in its sample. This chain links TRBV5-4 with TRBJ2-2; D is possibly TRBD2 (6 bases). V was clipped by 2 bases and J by 6 bases, with 14 bases between them. Germline-derived CDR1 and CDR2 are SGHNT and YYREEE (reference sequence). The CDR3 consists of 15 residues. This chain's CDR3 is CASSFGTLTPGELFF. As DNA, the CDR3 is TGTGCCAGCAGCTTCGGGACTCTCACCCCCGGGGAGCTGTTTTTT.

The chain has TRBV2 and TRBJ1-4, with 8 bases identical to TRBD1. The CDR3 runs to 14 residues. The V segment lost 6 bases and the J segment 7 bases; nucleotides outside the gene matches: 7. Germline V gene sequence: CDR1 SNHLY, CDR2 FYNNEI. CDR3 nucleotides: TGTGCCAGCAGATCACAGGGGGGAGTTGAAAAACTGTTTTTT. It specifies CASRSQGGVEKLFF.

This chain connects TRBV28 to TRBJ1-2; unclear D gene. The germline gives CDR1 MDHEN, CDR2 SYDVKM. The CDR3 covers 15 residues. Trimming removed 1 base from V and 4 bases from J, with 13 bases in between. The CDR3 DNA follows: TGTGCCAGCAGTTTATCCTCAGGTGAACCCTATGGCTACACCTTC. This codes for CASSLSSGEPYGYTF.

This chain joins TRBV6-4 and TRBJ1-1; D perhaps matches TRBD1 (6 bases). The length of the CDR3 is 13 residues. Germline V gene sequence: CDR1 MRHNA, CDR2 SNTAGT. V was pared by 6 bases and J by 2 bases, with 10 bases between. CDR3 region: CASRQGRNTEAFF. Written as DNA, the CDR3 is TGTGCCAGCAGGCAGGGGCGCAACACTGAAGCTTTCTTT.

CDR3 bases: TGTGCCAGCAGCTTCGGCCTAGCGGGAGGTTACAATGAGCAGTTCTTC. It specifies CASSFGLAGGYNEQFF. V is TRBV7-7 and J is TRBJ2-1; 11 nucleotides align to TRBD2. Germline V gene lookup returns CDR1 SSHAT and CDR2 FNYEAQ (reference sequence). This CDR3 is built from 16 residues. V shed 3 bases, J shed 4 bases, and the junction held 5 bases outside the gene matches.

The J gene is TRBJ1-2, the V gene TRBV6-4; the D is unclear. V was trimmed by 3 bases and J by 5 bases, leaving 13 bases between them. Per the germline V gene, CDR1 is MRHNA and CDR2 is SNTAGT. There are 14 residues in the CDR3. This chain's CDR3 is CASSEPVNPYGYTF. The CDR3, as DNA: TGTGCCAGCAGTGAGCCGGTCAACCCTTATGGCTACACCTTC.

The V and J genes are TRBV5-1 and TRBJ2-7; 10 bases map to TRBD2. CDR3 length: 14 residues. The germline gives CDR1 SGHRS, CDR2 YFSETQ. V lost 4 bases to trimming and J lost 3 bases; unmatched junction nucleotides: 4. The CDR3 spells CASSRGLAFYEQYF. Written as DNA, the CDR3 is TGCGCCAGCAGCCGGGGACTAGCGTTCTACGAGCAGTACTTC.

The chain uses TRBV11-3 and TRBJ1-2, with D uncertain. Germline CDR1 and CDR2: SGHNT and YENEEA. This CDR3 spans 13 amino acids. V lost 1 base and J lost 8, with 11 bases in between. The CDR3 loop is CASSLGTAAGYTF. The CDR3 DNA reads as TGTGCCAGCAGCTTAGGCACCGCGGCCGGCTACACCTTC. The full variable domain, completed using reference TRBV11-3 and TRBJ1-2, is EAGVVQSPRYKIIEKKQPVAFWCNPISGHNTLYWYLQNLGQGPELLIRYENEEAVDDSQLPKDRFSAERLKGVDSTLKIQPAELGDSAVYLCASSLGTAAGYTFGSGTRLTVV.

The genes are TRBV28 and TRBJ2-1, with D perhaps matching TRBD1 or TRBD2 (5 bases each). Germline V gene sequence: CDR1 MDHEN, CDR2 SYDVKM. The CDR3 contains 16 residues. Between the trimmed V and J ends, which lost 3 bases and 15 bases, there was a span of 27 bases. The CDR3 DNA is TGTGCCAGCAGTTTGACGGGACGGGCGTTTCGGACGGACGGGTTCTTC. Translated, it gives CASSLTGRAFRTDGFF.

J is TRBJ1-1 and V is TRBV9; D might be TRBD1 (5 bases). Trimming cost V 0 bases and J 7 bases, with 10 bases left between them. This CDR3 region has 13 residues. Germline V gives CDR1 SGDLS, CDR2 YYNGEE. The CDR3 here is CASSVEGALEAFF. DNA for the CDR3: TGTGCCAGCAGCGTAGAAGGGGCCCTTGAAGCTTTCTTT.

The chain couples TRBV6-5 to TRBJ2-1; possible D gene TRBD1, 5 bases. The length of the CDR3 is 14 residues. V was clipped by 7 bases and J by 4 bases, with 14 bases between them. CDR1 is MNHEY, CDR2 SVGAGI, per germline. As DNA, the CDR3 is TGTGCCAGCAAAAAGGGGTGGGGATACAATGAGCAGTTCTTC. It translates to CASKKGWGYNEQFF.

The chain carries TRBV28 and TRBJ1-5, with TRBD1 matching over 8 bases. Per germline, CDR1 MDHEN and CDR2 SYDVKM. CDR3 length equals 16 residues. After removal of 5 bases from V and 6 bases from J, the junction contained 12 bases not matched to a gene. In DNA form, the CDR3 reads TGTGCCAGCAGTCCACTTACCCCGGACAGGGTTCAGCCCCAGCATTTT. Residues: CASSPLTPDRVQPQHF.

The chain employs TRBV5-1 and TRBJ2-1; perhaps TRBD2 as D (6 bases). V gave up 0 bases and J gave up 0 bases, with 19 bases separating them. Germline assignment: CDR1 SGHRS and CDR2 YFSETQ. This CDR3 is built from 19 residues. CDR3 protein: CASSLVVSVAANSYNEQFF. The DNA of the CDR3 is TGCGCCAGCAGCTTGGTGGTAAGTGTAGCGGCCAACTCCTACAATGAGCAGTTCTTC.

The chain recombines TRBV5-5 with TRBJ2-7; unclear D gene. The V gene lost 0 bases and the J gene lost 2 bases, with 6 bases spanning the gap. CDR3 length equals 13 residues. CDR1 is SGHKS, CDR2 YYEKEE, per germline (reference sequence). CDR3 nucleotide sequence: TGTGCCAGCAGCTTGGGCATTACCTACGAGCAGTACTTC. It codes for CASSLGITYEQYF.

V and J are TRBV7-8 and TRBJ2-1; 14 bases are a match to TRBD2. The length of the CDR3 is 16 residues. The V gene end was trimmed by 5 bases and the J gene end by 9 bases; junction bases not matched to a gene: 9. In germline, CDR1 is SGHVS, CDR2 FQNEAQ. CDR3 bases: TGTGCCAGCAGCCGCCCAAGACTAGCGGGAGGGCTTGAGCAGTTCTTC. Amino acid sequence: CASSRPRLAGGLEQFF.

V usage is TRBV16 and J usage is TRBJ2-5; D not resolved. Trimming took 0 bases from V and 5 from J, leaving 4 bases between them. Germline CDR1 KGHSY, CDR2 FQNENV. The CDR3 consists of 12 residues. The CDR3 DNA is TGTGCCAGCAGCCAATCAGGGGAGACCCAGTACTTC. Translation gives CASSQSGETQYF.

This clone was seen a few times. This chain joins TRBV7-2 and TRBJ1-5, with D perhaps matching TRBD1 (6 bases). With 5 bases removed from V and 3 bases from J, the gap between germline ends came to 14 bases. The CDR3 sequence is 15 residues long. Germline V gene sequence: CDR1 SGHTA, CDR2 FQGNSA. CDR3 sequence (DNA): TGTGCCAGCAGCCTCCAAACAGGGAACAATCAGCCCCAGCATTTT. It specifies CASSLQTGNNQPQHF.